This T cell receptor (beta chain) was sequenced for a study of control samples from healthy donors and cancer patients. Looked up from germline, CDR1 is MGHDK and CDR2 is SYGVNS. Trimming stripped 6 bases from V and 10 bases from J, with 9 bases between. This CDR3 contains 11 residues. Method: immunoSEQ multiplex PCR; TCRdb's copy keeps in-frame clones and lacks some. Of 100,000 to 150,000 clones in the sample, around 87% were seen once. The genes are TRBV25-1 and TRBJ1-4, with D hard to call. This TCR was recovered from a man aged 40-49 years in good health. The sequenced sample consisted of blood. As DNA, the CDR3 is TGTGCCAGCAGAGCCGTCGGAAAACTGTTTTTT. Translating gives CASRAVGKLFF.